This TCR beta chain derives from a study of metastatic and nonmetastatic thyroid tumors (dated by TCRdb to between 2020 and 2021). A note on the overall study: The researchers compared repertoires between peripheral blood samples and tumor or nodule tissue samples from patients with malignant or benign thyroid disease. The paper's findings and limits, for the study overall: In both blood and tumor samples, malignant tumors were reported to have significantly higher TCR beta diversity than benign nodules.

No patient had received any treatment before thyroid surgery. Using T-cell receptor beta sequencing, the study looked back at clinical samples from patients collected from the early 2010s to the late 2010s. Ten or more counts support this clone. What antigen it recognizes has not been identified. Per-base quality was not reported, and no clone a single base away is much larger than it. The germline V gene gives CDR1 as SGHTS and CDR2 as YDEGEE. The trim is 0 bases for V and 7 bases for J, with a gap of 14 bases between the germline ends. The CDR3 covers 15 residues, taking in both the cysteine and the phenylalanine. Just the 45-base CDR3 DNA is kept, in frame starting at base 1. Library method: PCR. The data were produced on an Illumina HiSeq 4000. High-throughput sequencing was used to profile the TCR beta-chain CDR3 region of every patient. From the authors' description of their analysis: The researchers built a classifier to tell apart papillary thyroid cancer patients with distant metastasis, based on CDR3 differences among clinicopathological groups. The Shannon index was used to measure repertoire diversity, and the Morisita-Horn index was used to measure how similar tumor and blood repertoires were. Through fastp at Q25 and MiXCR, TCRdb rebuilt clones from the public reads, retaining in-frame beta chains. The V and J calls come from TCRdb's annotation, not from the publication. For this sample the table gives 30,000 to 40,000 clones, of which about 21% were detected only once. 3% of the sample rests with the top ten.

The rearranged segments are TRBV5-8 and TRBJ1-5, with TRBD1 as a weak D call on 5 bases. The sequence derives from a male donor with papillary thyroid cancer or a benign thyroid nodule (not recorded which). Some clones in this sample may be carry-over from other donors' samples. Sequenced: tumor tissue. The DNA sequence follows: TGTGCCAGCAGCTTGGCAGGGAGGGTTAGGCAGCCCCAGCATTTT. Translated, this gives CASSLAGRVRQPQHF.